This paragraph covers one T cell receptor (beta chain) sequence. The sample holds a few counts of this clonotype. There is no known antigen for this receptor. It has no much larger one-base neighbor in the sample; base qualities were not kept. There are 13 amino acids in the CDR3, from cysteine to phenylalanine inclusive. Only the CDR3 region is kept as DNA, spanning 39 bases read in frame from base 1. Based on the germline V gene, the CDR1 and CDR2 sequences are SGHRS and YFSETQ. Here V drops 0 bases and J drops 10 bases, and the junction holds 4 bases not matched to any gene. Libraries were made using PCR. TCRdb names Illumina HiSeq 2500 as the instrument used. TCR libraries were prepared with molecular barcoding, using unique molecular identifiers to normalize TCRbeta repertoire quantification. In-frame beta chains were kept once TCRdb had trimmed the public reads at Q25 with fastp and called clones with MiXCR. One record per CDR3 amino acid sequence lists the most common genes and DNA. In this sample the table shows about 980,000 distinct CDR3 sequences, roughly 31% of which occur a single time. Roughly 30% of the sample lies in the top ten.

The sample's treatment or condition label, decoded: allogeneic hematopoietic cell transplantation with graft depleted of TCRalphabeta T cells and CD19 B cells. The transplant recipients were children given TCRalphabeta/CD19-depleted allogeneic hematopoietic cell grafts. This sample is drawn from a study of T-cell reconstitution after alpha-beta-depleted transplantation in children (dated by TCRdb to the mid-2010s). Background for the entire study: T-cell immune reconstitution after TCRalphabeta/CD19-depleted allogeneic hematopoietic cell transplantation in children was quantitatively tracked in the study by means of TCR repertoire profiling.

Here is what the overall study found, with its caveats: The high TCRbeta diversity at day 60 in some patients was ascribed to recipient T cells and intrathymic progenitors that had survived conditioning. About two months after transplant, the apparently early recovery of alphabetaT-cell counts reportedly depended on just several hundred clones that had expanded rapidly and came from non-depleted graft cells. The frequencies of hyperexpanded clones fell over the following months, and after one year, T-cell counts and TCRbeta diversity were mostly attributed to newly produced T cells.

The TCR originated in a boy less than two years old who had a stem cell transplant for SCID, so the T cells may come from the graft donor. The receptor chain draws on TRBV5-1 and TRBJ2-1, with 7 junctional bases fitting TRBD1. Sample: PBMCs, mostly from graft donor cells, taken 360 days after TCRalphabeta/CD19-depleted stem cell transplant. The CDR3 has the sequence CASSLEGQSEQFF. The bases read TGCGCCAGCAGCTTGGAGGGACAGTCCGAGCAGTTCTTC.